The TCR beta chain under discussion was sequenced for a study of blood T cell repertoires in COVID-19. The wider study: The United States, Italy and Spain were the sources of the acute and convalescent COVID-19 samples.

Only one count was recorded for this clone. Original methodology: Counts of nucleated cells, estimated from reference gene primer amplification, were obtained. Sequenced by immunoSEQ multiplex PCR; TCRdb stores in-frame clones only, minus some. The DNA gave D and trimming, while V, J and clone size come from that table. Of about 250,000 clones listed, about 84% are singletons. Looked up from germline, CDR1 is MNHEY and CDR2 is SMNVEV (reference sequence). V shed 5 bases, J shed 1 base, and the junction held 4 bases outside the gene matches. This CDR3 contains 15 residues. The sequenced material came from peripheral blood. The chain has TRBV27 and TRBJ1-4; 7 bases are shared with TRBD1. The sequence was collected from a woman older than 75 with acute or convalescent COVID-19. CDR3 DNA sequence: TGTGCCAGCAGTCCCTGGGACAGAACTAATGAAAAACTGTTTTTT. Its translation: CASSPWDRTNEKLFF.